Following are 2 T cell receptor beta chains from one sample sequenced in a study of naive and memory T cell subsets. The beta constant-region primer was an equimolar mix of two oligonucleotides covering TRBC1 and TRBC2. TCRdb independently ran MiXCR on the UMI-ligation and nested PCR reads; one entry per CDR3 protein. This sample has around 160,000 distinct CDR3 sequences, with 15% to 20% found just once. The specimen sequenced was naive CD4+ T cells from blood. The origin of the receptors is a human donor in good health.

This clonotype has at least ten counts. This rearrangement joins TRBV5-1 to TRBJ2-1, with unresolved D. CDR1 is SGHRS and CDR2 is YFSETQ in the germline V gene. Between the trimmed V and J ends, which lost 4 bases and 7 bases, there was a span of 3 bases. CDR3 length: 10 amino acids. This chain's CDR3 is CASSGNEQFF. For the CDR3, the DNA is TGCGCCAGCAGCGGAAATGAGCAGTTCTTC.

This clonotype was seen only a few times. The CDR3 here is CASSQGRGGAYEQYF. In nucleotides, the CDR3 is TGTGCCAGCAGCCAAGGACGGGGAGGGGCCTACGAGCAGTACTTC. This sequence joins TRBV14 and TRBJ2-7, with TRBD2 identical over 7 bases. CDR1 is SGHDN, CDR2 FVKESK, per germline. The CDR3 length is 15 residues. V was clipped by 1 base and J by 2 bases; unmatched bases: 5.